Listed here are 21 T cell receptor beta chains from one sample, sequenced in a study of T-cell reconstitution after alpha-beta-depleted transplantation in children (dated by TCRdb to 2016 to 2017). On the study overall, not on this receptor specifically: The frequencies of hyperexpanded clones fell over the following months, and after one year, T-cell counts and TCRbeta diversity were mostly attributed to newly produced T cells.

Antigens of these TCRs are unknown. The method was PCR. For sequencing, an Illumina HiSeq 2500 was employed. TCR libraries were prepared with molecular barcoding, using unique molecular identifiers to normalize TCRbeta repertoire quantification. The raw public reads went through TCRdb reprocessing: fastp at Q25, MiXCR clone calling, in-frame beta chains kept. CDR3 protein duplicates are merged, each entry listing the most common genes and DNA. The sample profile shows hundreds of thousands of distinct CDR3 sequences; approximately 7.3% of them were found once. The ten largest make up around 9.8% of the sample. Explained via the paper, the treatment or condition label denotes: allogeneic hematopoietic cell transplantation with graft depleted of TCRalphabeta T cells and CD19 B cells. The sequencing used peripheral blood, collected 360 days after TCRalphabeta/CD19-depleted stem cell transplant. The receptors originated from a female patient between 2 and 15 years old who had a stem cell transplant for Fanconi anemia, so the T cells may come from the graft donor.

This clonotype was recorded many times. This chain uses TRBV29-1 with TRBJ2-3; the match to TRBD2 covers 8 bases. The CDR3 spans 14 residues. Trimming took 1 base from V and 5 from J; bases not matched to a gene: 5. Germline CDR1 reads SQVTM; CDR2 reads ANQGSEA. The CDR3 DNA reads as TGCAGCGTTGAAGCGGGGGGGCTTAGAGATACGCAGTATTTT. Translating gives CSVEAGGLRDTQYF.

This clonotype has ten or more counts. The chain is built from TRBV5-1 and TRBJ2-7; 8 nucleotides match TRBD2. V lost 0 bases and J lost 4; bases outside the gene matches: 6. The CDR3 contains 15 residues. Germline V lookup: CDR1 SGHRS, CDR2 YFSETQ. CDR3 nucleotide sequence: TGCGCCAGCAGCTTGGATCGGGGGGGCCTTTACGAGCAGTACTTC. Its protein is CASSLDRGGLYEQYF.

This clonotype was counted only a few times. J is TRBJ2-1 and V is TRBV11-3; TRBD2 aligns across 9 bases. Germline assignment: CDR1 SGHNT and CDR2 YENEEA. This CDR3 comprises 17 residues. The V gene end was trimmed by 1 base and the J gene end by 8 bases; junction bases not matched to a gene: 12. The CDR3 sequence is CASSLGFIAGVGDEQFF. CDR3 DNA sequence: TGTGCCAGCAGCTTAGGATTTATAGCGGGGGTCGGCGATGAGCAGTTCTTC.

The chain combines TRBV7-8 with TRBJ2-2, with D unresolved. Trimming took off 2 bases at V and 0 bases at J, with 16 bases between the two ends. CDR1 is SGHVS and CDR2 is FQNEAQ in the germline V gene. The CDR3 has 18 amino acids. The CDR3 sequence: CASSLNSAGAANTGELFF. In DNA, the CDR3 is TGTGCCAGCAGCTTAAATTCTGCCGGAGCCGCGAACACCGGGGAGCTGTTTTTT.

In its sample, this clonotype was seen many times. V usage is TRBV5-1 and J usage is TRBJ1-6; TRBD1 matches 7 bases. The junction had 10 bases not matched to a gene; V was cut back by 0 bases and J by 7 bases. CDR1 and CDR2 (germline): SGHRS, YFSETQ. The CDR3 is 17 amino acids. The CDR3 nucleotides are TGCGCCAGCAGCTTGGGGCAACCGGGACAGAGGAATTCACCCCTCCACTTT. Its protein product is CASSLGQPGQRNSPLHF.

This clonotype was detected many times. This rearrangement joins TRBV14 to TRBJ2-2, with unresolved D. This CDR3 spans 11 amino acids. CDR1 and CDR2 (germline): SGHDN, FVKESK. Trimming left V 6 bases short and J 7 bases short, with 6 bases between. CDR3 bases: TGTGCCAGCAGGAAAAACGGGGAGCTGTTTTTT. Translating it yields CASRKNGELFF.

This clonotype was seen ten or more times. The CDR3 here is CASSSLAGGPDEQFF. Written as DNA, the CDR3 is TGCGCCAGCAGTTCATTAGCGGGAGGGCCCGATGAGCAGTTCTTC. The chain combines TRBV10-2 with TRBJ2-1; TRBD2 aligns across 11 bases. The germline CDR1 and CDR2 sequences are WSHSY and SAAADI. This CDR3 is 15 amino acids long. V dropped 5 bases and J dropped 8; count of bases not matched to a gene: 8.

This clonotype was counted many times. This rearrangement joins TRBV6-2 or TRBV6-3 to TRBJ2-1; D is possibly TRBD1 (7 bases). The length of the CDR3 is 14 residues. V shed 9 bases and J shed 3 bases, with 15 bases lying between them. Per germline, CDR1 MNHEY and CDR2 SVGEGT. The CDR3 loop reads CASNGGTVYNEQFF. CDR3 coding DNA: TGTGCCAGTAACGGCGGGACAGTCTACAATGAGCAGTTCTTC.

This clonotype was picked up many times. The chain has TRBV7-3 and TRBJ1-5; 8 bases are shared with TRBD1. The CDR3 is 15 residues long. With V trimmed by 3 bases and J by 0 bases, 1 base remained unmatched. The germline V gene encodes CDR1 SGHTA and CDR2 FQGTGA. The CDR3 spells CASSLTGDSNQPQHF. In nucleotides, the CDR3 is TGTGCCAGCAGCTTGACAGGGGATAGCAATCAGCCCCAGCATTTT.

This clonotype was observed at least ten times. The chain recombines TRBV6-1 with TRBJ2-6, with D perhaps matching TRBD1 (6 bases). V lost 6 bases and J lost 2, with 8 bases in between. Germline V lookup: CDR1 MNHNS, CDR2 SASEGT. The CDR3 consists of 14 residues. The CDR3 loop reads CASRNRAGANVLTF. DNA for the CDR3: TGTGCCAGCAGGAACAGGGCTGGGGCCAACGTCCTGACTTTC.

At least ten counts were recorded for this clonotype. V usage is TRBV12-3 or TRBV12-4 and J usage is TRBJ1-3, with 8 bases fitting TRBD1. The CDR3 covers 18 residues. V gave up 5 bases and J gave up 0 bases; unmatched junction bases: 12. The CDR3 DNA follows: TGTGCCAGCAGTCCCCACTTGACAGGGGCCCACTCTGGAAACACCATATATTTT. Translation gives CASSPHLTGAHSGNTIYF.

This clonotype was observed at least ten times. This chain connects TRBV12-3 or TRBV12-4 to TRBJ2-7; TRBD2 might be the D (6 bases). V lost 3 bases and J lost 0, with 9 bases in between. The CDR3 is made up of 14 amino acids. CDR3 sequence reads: CASSFRGISYEQYF. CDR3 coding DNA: TGTGCCAGCAGTTTTCGGGGGATCTCCTACGAGCAGTACTTC.

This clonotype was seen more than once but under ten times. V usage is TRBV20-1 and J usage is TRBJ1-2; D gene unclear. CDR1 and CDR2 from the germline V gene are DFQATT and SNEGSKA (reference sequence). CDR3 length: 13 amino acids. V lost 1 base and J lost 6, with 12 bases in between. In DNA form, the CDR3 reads TGCAGTGCTAGAGCTCGAGACAAAGATGGCTACACCTTC. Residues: CSARARDKDGYTF.

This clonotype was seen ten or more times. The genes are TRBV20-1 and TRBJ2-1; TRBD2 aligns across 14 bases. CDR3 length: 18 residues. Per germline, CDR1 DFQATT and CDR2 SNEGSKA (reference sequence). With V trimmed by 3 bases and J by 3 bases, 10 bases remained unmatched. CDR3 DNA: TGCAGTGCTAGGGGACTAGCGGGAGACATAAATGGCTACAATGAGCAGTTCTTC. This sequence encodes CSARGLAGDINGYNEQFF.

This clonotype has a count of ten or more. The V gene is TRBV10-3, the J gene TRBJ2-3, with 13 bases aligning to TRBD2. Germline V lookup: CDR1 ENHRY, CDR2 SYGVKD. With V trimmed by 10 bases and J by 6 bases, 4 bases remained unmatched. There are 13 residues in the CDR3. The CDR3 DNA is TGTGCCACTGGACTAGCGGGGGTGGATACGCAGTATTTT. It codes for CATGLAGVDTQYF.

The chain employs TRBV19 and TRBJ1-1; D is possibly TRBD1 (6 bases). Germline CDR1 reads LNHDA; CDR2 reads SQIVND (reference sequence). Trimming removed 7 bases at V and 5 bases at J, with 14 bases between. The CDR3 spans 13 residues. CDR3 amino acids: CASNHRVRTEAFF. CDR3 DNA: TGTGCCAGTAACCACAGGGTTAGGACTGAAGCTTTCTTT.

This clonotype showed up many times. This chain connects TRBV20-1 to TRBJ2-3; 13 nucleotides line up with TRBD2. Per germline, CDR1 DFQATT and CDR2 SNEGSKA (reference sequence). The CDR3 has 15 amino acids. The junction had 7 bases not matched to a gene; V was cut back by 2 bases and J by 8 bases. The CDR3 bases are TGCAGTGCTAGACAGACTAGCGGGGGGCCGGGTACGCAGTATTTT. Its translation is CSARQTSGGPGTQYF.

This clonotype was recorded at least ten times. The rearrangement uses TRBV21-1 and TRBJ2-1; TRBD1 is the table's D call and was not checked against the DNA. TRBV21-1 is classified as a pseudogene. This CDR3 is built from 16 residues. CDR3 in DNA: TGTGCCAGCAGCAAAAGGGGGTCCGAAGGCGACAATGAGCAGTTCTTC. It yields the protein CASSKRGSEGDNEQFF.

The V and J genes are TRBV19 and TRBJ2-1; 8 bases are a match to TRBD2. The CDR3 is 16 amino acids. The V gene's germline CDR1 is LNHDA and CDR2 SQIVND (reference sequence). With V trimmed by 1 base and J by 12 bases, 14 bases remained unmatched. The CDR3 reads CASSIGRGGRSPGQFF. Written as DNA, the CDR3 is TGTGCCAGTAGTATAGGTCGGGGGGGCCGTTCACCTGGGCAGTTCTTC.

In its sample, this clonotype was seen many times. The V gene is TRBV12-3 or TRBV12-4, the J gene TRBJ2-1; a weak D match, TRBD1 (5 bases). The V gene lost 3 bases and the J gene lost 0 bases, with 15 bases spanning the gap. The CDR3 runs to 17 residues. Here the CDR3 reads CASSLANRYYSYNEQFF. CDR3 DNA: TGTGCCAGCAGTTTGGCCAACAGGTATTACTCCTACAATGAGCAGTTCTTC.

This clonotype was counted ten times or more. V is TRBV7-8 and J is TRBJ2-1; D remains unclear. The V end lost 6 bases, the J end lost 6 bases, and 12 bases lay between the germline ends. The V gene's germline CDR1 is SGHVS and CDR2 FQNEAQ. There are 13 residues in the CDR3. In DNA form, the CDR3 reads TGTGCCAGCAGTTCGACGCCTAGCAATGAGCAGTTCTTC. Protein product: CASSSTPSNEQFF.